The 19 T cell receptor beta chains reported below all come from one sample, sequenced in a study of T cells after yellow fever vaccination. TCRdb independently ran MiXCR on the 5' RACE reads; one entry per CDR3 protein. The profile shows more than 350,000 distinct CDR3 sequences, around 10% of them singletons. This specimen consisted of PBMCs, obtained on the day of the first yellow fever vaccination. Receptors were obtained from a man between 18 and 35 years old who received the YFV17D yellow fever vaccine.

This CDR3 reads CASSPGLNQETQYF. CDR3 DNA sequence: TGCGCCAGCTCTCCTGGACTAAACCAAGAGACCCAGTACTTC. This sequence joins TRBV4-1 and TRBJ2-5; weak D call: TRBD2 (6 bases). The V end lost 8 bases, the J end lost 0 bases, and 13 bases lay between the germline ends. Germline CDR1 and CDR2: MGHRA and YSYEKL. The CDR3 length is 14 residues.

This clonotype turned up a few times. V usage is TRBV4-3 and J usage is TRBJ2-3; no firm D call. Trimming took 1 base from V and 6 from J, leaving 8 bases between them. The CDR3 is 13 amino acids. Germline values: CDR1 LGHNA, CDR2 YSLEER. The CDR3 bases are TGCGCCAGCAGCCAAGGATCGGTCGATACGCAGTATTTT. Its translation: CASSQGSVDTQYF.

V is TRBV18 and J is TRBJ2-1; TRBD1 aligns across 8 bases. J lost 6 bases, V lost 4 bases, and 5 bases had no gene match. This CDR3 is 14 amino acids long. Germline CDR1 KGHSH, CDR2 LQKENI. The CDR3 DNA reads TGTGCCAGCTCACTGCGACAGGGGAGCAATGAGCAGTTCTTC. Residues: CASSLRQGSNEQFF.

The table lists this clonotype with a few counts. This chain connects TRBV2 to TRBJ2-1; D call uncertain. With 1 base removed from V and 8 bases from J, the gap between germline ends came to 15 bases. Germline-derived CDR1 and CDR2 are SNHLY and FYNNEI. This CDR3 is 15 amino acids long. The CDR3 loop reads CASSEDSEHGYEQFF. DNA of the CDR3: TGTGCCAGCAGTGAAGACTCCGAGCATGGCTATGAGCAGTTCTTC.

This clonotype was counted between two and nine times. J is TRBJ2-5 and V is TRBV20-1; 8 bases align to TRBD2. V lost 1 base to trimming and J lost 1 base; unmatched junction nucleotides: 5. The CDR3 totals 15 residues. CDR1 DFQATT and CDR2 SNEGSKA come from the germline V gene (reference sequence). The CDR3 is CSARGLAGGQETQYF. CDR3 bases: TGCAGTGCTAGAGGTCTGGCGGGGGGCCAAGAGACCCAGTACTTC.

The table lists this clonotype with a few counts. This chain joins TRBV20-1 and TRBJ2-5; TRBD2 matches at 7 bases. The V segment lost 4 bases and the J segment 1 base; nucleotides outside the gene matches: 6. Germline CDR1 reads DFQATT; CDR2 reads SNEGSKA (reference sequence). The CDR3 runs to 14 residues. The CDR3 DNA sequence: TGCAGTGCTAAGCGGGACTACTCCCAAGAGACCCAGTACTTC. Residues: CSAKRDYSQETQYF.

Comment on this clonotype: A junction boundary mismatches the germline segment, possibly from a read error. This chain links TRBV12-3 or TRBV12-4 with TRBJ1-1; TRBD1 might be the D (5 bases). The CDR3 extends over 13 amino acids. For the CDR3, the DNA is TGTGCCAGCAGGTTAGACAGAGACACTGAAGCTTTCTTT. Its translation: CASRLDRDTEAFF.

In this sample, this clonotype turned up many times. The V call is TRBV20-1, the J call TRBJ2-4, with D possibly being TRBD1 (5 bases). V lost 1 base and J 1 base, leaving 11 bases between the germline ends. The CDR3 runs 15 residues. Germline V CDR1 and CDR2: DFQATT, SNEGSKA (reference sequence). CDR3 sequence: CSARGGAGAKNIQYF. DNA for the CDR3: TGCAGTGCTAGAGGAGGCGCAGGGGCCAAAAACATTCAGTACTTC.

This clonotype occurred a few times. The chain combines TRBV12-3 or TRBV12-4 with TRBJ2-2; D is ambiguous. The CDR3 extends over 11 amino acids. Trimming took off 6 bases at V and 6 bases at J, with 5 bases between the two ends. The CDR3 sequence is CASRGSGELFF. The CDR3 nucleotides are TGTGCCAGCAGAGGGTCCGGGGAGCTGTTTTTT.

The table lists this clonotype with a few counts. V gene TRBV20-1 combines with J gene TRBJ2-7; 7 bases align to TRBD1. The V gene's germline CDR1 is DFQATT and CDR2 SNEGSKA (reference sequence). V was clipped by 1 base and J by 5 bases; unmatched bases: 5. This CDR3 is 13 amino acids long. The CDR3 coding sequence is TGCAGTGCTAGAGTCGAGGGGGCGGACGAGCAGTACGTC. Translated, it gives CSARVEGADEQYV.

This clonotype was picked up a small number of times. The chain joins TRBV7-2 to TRBJ2-5, with 8 bases aligning to TRBD2. Trimming at V came to 0 bases and at J to 7 bases, leaving 7 bases not matched to a gene. The CDR3 totals 15 residues. Germline CDR1 reads SGHTA; CDR2 reads FQGNSA. CDR3 sequence: CASSLAGGGPVTQYF. CDR3 in DNA: TGTGCCAGCAGCTTAGCCGGGGGGGGGCCGGTGACCCAGTACTTC.

This clonotype was detected only a few times. The chain has TRBV7-2 and TRBJ1-2; D may be TRBD1 (6 bases). V was pared by 1 base and J by 8 bases, with 17 bases between. The germline V gene encodes CDR1 SGHTA and CDR2 FQGNSA. The CDR3 is made up of 15 amino acids. CDR3 sequence reads: CASSLVQGWWEGYTF. CDR3 in DNA: TGTGCCAGCAGCTTAGTACAGGGCTGGTGGGAAGGCTACACCTTC.

This chain connects TRBV7-2 to TRBJ2-3, with TRBD2 matching 9 bases. The V and J ends lost 7 bases and 4 bases, in that order; junction bases with no gene match: 9. CDR3 size: 15 residues. Germline values: CDR1 SGHTA, CDR2 FQGNSA. In DNA, the CDR3 is TGTGCCAGCACCTCATTAGCGGGGGAACCAGATACGCAGTATTTT. As protein: CASTSLAGEPDTQYF.

Details on this clonotype: At one boundary the junction diverges from the germline segment, which might be a read error. The chain is built from TRBV7-6 and TRBJ1-1; D is possibly TRBD1 (5 bases). Germline V lookup: CDR1 SGHVS, CDR2 FNYEAQ. The CDR3 runs to 17 residues. The CDR3 region has the DNA TGTGTCAGCAGCTTAAGCCCCCGGGGGGGGGTGAACACTGAAGCTTTCTTT. It is translated as CVSSLSPRGGVNTEAFF.

This chain links TRBV5-8 with TRBJ1-2; D is unclear. Trimming stripped 1 base from V and 1 base from J, with 5 bases between. This CDR3 is built from 13 residues. Germline CDR1 reads SGHTS; CDR2 reads YDEGEE. This CDR3 reads CASSLLVNYGYTF. CDR3 in DNA: TGTGCCAGCAGCTTGTTAGTTAACTATGGCTACACCTTC.

This clonotype occurred a few times. The V and J genes are TRBV5-1 and TRBJ2-6; tentatively, D is TRBD1 or TRBD2 (5 bases each). CDR3 length: 16 amino acids. Germline V gene lookup returns CDR1 SGHRS and CDR2 YFSETQ. Trimming stripped 0 bases from V and 4 bases from J, with 11 bases between. The CDR3 sequence is CASSLERGSGANVLTF. In nucleotides, the CDR3 is TGCGCCAGCAGCTTGGAGAGGGGATCCGGGGCCAACGTCCTGACTTTC. The full variable domain, with the rest looked up from reference TRBV5-1 and TRBJ2-6, is KAGVTQTPRYLIKTRGQQVTLSCSPISGHRSVSWYQQTPGQGLQFLFEYFSETQRNKGNFPGRFSGRQFSNSRSEMNVSTLELGDSALYLCASSLERGSGANVLTFGAGSRLTVL.

This chain uses TRBV5-4 with TRBJ2-5, with 9 bases lining up with TRBD1. CDR1 is SGHNT and CDR2 is YYREEE in the germline V gene (reference sequence). There are 16 residues in the CDR3. Trimming at V came to 5 bases and at J to 4 bases, leaving 12 bases not matched to a gene. Here the CDR3 reads CASSPPGQGGRETQYF. The CDR3 nucleotides are TGTGCCAGCAGTCCTCCGGGACAGGGTGGGCGAGAGACCCAGTACTTC.

Points on this clonotype: It may be a read error: a sequence one base away is much more abundant. The rearrangement joins TRBV5-1 to TRBJ1-4; TRBD1 matches 8 bases. Germline V gene data show CDR1 as SGHRS and CDR2 as YFSETQ. CDR3 length: 17 residues. DNA of the CDR3: TGCGCCCGCAGCCCCCACGGACAGGGAACGCCTAATGAAAAACTGTTTTTT. It yields the protein CARSPHGQGTPNEKLFF.

The V gene is TRBV6-5, the J gene TRBJ1-3, with D perhaps matching TRBD1 (6 bases). The CDR3 has 14 residues. V shed 0 bases and J shed 4 bases, with 7 bases lying between them. Germline V CDR1 and CDR2: MNHEY, SVGAGI. CDR3 protein: CASSYSDSGNTIYF. The CDR3 coding sequence is TGTGCCAGCAGTTACTCGGACAGCGGAAACACCATATATTTT.